These 2 T cell receptor beta chains originate from one sample sequenced in a study of blood T cell repertoires in COVID-19. Generated by immunoSEQ multiplex PCR, the TCRdb table keeps only in-frame clones and is missing some. The sample includes approximately 300,000 clones, around 90% of them seen just once. Sequenced input: peripheral blood. These receptors were obtained from a woman aged 40 to 50 with acute or convalescent COVID-19.

This clone was observed a handful of times. The genes are TRBV7-8 and TRBJ1-1; 9 nucleotides match TRBD1. CDR3 length equals 15 residues. The germline CDR1 and CDR2 sequences are SGHVS and FQNEAQ. With V trimmed by 3 bases and J by 5 bases, 7 bases remained unmatched. The CDR3 bases are TGTGCCAGCAGCTTTTCCGACAGGGGGGGAACTGAAGCTTTCTTT. It is translated as CASSFSDRGGTEAFF.

The chain recombines TRBV5-1 with TRBJ1-4; TRBD1 matches 7 bases. Germline CDR1 and CDR2: SGHRS and YFSETQ. J lost 6 bases, V lost 3 bases, and 5 bases had no gene match. This CDR3 region has 14 residues. CDR3 residues: CASSSGQTYEKLFF. Here the CDR3 DNA reads TGCGCCAGCAGCTCGGGACAGACCTATGAAAAACTGTTTTTT.